This T cell receptor beta chain was retrieved from a study of control samples from healthy donors and cancer patients. The table came from immunoSEQ multiplex PCR; TCRdb's copy has only in-frame clones and leaves some out. The profile shows 75,000 to 95,000 clones, approximately 90% of them singletons. The CDR3 has 14 residues. The V gene's germline CDR1 is SGHVS and CDR2 FQNEAQ. Trimming pared 5 bases from V and 3 bases from J, leaving 14 bases between. The rearrangement links TRBV7-8 to TRBJ2-7; D is unresolved. Sequenced: blood. The TCR comes from a woman between 50 and 59 years old in good health. CDR3 nucleotides: TGTGCCAGCAGCCCACCCGTACGAATCTACGAGCAGTACTTC. Protein product: CASSPPVRIYEQYF.